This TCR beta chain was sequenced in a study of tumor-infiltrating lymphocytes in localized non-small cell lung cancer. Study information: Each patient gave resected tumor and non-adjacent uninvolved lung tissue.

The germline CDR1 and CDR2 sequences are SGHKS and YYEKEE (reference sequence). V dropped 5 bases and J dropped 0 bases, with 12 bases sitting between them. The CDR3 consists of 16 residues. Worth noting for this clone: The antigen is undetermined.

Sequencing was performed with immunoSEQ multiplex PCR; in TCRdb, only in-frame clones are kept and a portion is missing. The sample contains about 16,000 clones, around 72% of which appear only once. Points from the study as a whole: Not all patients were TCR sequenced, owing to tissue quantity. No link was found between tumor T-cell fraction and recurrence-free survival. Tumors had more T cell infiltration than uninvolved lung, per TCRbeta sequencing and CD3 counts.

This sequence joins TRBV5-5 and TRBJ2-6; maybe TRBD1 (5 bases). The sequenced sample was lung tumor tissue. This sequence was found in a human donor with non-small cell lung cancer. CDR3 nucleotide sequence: TGTGCCAGCAGACCCTCAGGGAACTCTGGGGCCAACGTCCTGACTTTC. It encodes CASRPSGNSGANVLTF.